The present T cell receptor beta chain was sequenced within a study of graft-versus-host responses after intestinal transplantation. Study-level background: Among the recipients, transplants were multivisceral, liver-intestinal, or isolated intestinal. The recipients all started with anti-thymocyte globulin induction and then took tacrolimus and steroids for about three years.

As to this clone: The antigen remains unidentified.

The method was immunoSEQ multiplex PCR; TCRdb's version includes in-frame clones alone and lacks a portion of them. In the table there are under 80,000 clones, roughly 90% of which are singletons. Study-wide results and limits: Among recipient marrow samples, GvH clones were found; some appeared first in ileum or blood. Within allografts, high graft-versus-host to host-versus-graft clonal ratios were seen among patients with graft-donor T cell macrochimerism.

This sequence originates from a human patient who received an intestinal transplant, so some T cells may come from the graft donor. Sequencing was performed on PBMCs, taken 98 days after intestinal transplantation.

The CDR3 DNA is TGTGCCAGCAGTTGGACAGGGGAGGAGCAGTACTTC. This gives the protein CASSWTGEEQYF. The chain couples TRBV6-5 to TRBJ2-7, with 9 bases fitting TRBD1. V trimming: 4 bases; J trimming: 7 bases; junction bases outside the gene matches: 2. The CDR3 runs to 12 residues. CDR1 is MNHEY, CDR2 SVGAGI, per germline.